This T cell receptor beta chain came from a study of cytomegalovirus exposure and HLA in healthy donors. Points from the study as a whole: Immune exposure was documented only through CMV serostatus. Prediction of most subjects' HLA-A and HLA-B alleles by TCR beta sequences was reportedly accurate.

The CDR3 consists of 16 residues. Germline loops: CDR1 MNHEY, CDR2 SMNVEV (reference sequence). The V segment lost 3 bases and the J segment 3 bases; nucleotides outside the gene matches: 5. On this clone: Its antigen is not identified.

The PCR made use of 60 Vbeta and 13 Jbeta primers. The repertoire was sequenced with immunoSEQ multiplex PCR; TCRdb's copy has only in-frame clones and lacks some. Of under 150,000 clones listed, around 80% were seen once; the top ten hold 2.7%. This sequence was found in a boy under 10 years old in good health and CMV-seronegative. The gene calls are TRBV27 and TRBJ2-3, with TRBD2 matching 11 bases. Sequenced material: PBMCs. The CDR3 loop reads CASSFLSSGRTDTQYF. The CDR3 DNA reads TGTGCCAGCAGTTTTTTGTCTAGCGGGAGGACAGATACGCAGTATTTT.